A selection of T cell receptor beta chains follows, all from one sample in a study of T cells after yellow fever vaccination. TCRdb called the 5' RACE reads again in MiXCR, with one record for every CDR3 protein. The table records 250,000 to 350,000 distinct CDR3 sequences, about 10% of them present only once. The specimen comprised CD4+ T cells sorted from PBMCs, sampled 5 days after the yellow fever booster vaccination. The receptors derive from a young man who received the YFV17D yellow fever vaccine. CDR3s include the opening cysteine and the closing phenylalanine or tryptophan. D genes are given only for firm matches.

cdr3_aa,v_call,d_call
CASRRQSSPLHF,TRBV7-2,-
CASSPTGAREQYF,TRBV7-2,TRBD1
CASSATTRGHTEAFF,TRBV9,TRBD1
CASLRGYGSNEQFF,TRBV12-3/TRBV12-4,-
CASSWRTEQETQYF,TRBV5-1,-
CSVAAGWGMNTEAFF,TRBV29-1,-
CSAPRTGLSEAFF,TRBV20-1,-
CASSGTVDSNQPQHF,TRBV2,-
CASSLAGTRGLALSGNTIYF,TRBV5-1,TRBD1
CASSVGWTGNTEAFF,TRBV9,-
CASSDRQGYGGYTF,TRBV2,TRBD1
CASSTDSNAFYNEQFF,TRBV5-1,-
CASSRTSGGVVANEQFF,TRBV7-2,TRBD2
CASTKGGRVNTEAFF,TRBV12-3/TRBV12-4,-
CASTPLLGRGSGTDTQYF,TRBV19,TRBD2
CASPGIPGANVLTF,TRBV30,-
CASSLEMGQGFGYNEQFF,TRBV7-2,-
CSASRTNTDTQYF,TRBV20-1,-
CASSVLKQSRNTGELFF,TRBV9,-
CASGLRGAGYTDTQYF,TRBV12-5,-
CSATGNTIYF,TRBV29-1,-
CASSEFGGTGGWNTEAFF,TRBV25-1,TRBD1
CATRGGKTQYF,TRBV10-3,-
CSATSSGELFVHNEQFF,TRBV20-1,TRBD2
CAISGGDRGAYTF,TRBV10-3,TRBD1
CSVPGYMGNTIYF,TRBV20-1,-